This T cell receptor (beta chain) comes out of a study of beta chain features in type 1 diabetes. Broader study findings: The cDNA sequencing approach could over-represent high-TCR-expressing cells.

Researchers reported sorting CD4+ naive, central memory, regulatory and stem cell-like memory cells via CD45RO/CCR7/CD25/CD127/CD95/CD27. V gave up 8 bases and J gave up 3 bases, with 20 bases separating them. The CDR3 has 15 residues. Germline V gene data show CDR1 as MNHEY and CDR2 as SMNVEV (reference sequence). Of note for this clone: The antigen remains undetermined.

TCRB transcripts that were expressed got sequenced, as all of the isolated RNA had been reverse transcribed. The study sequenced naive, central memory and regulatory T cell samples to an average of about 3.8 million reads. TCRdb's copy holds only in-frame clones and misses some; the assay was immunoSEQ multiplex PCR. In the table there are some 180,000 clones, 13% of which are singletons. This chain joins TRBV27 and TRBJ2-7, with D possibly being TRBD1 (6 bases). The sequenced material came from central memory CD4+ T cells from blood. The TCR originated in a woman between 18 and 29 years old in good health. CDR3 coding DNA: TGTGCCAGCGTCTCCTGGGGCAGGGGCAACTACGAGCAGTACTTC. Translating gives CASVSWGRGNYEQYF.